A single sample is the source of the 20 T cell receptor beta chains below, sequenced in a study of cytomegalovirus exposure and HLA in healthy donors. The PCR was carried out with 60 Vbeta primers and 13 Jbeta primers. This table comes from immunoSEQ multiplex PCR, and its TCRdb copy is limited to in-frame clones, with some not included. The repertoire holds over 150,000 clones, with about 80% as singletons. The specimen was PBMCs. These receptors came from a man aged 25 to 40 in good health and CMV-seronegative.

V gene TRBV6-6 combines with J gene TRBJ2-1, with TRBD2 matching 10 bases. V trimming: 5 bases; J trimming: 2 bases; junction bases outside the gene matches: 6. Germline CDR1 reads MNHNY; CDR2 reads SVGAGI (reference sequence). The CDR3 spans 16 residues. Written as DNA, the CDR3 is TGTGCCAGCAGTCCTCCGGGACTAGCGACCTACAATGAGCAGTTCTTC. Its protein is CASSPPGLATYNEQFF.

J is TRBJ1-1 and V is TRBV29-1, with a possible D match to TRBD1 (6 bases). Germline values: CDR1 SQVTM, CDR2 ANQGSEA. The V end was cut by 8 bases, the J end by 0 bases, with 19 bases between. This CDR3 is built from 15 residues. The CDR3 region has the DNA TGCAGCACCCTCGGGGGGGGGCCAGTGAACACTGAAGCTTTCTTT. As protein: CSTLGGGPVNTEAFF.

This chain links TRBV7-8 with TRBJ2-7; D is undetermined. V dropped 5 bases and J dropped 0 bases, with 11 bases sitting between them. Germline V lookup: CDR1 SGHVS, CDR2 FQNEAQ. The CDR3 length is 14 residues. The CDR3 here is CASSPTLSSYEQYF. For the CDR3, the DNA is TGTGCCAGCAGCCCCACCCTCAGCTCCTACGAGCAGTACTTC.

The V and J genes are TRBV7-6 and TRBJ2-1, with D perhaps matching TRBD1 (5 bases). The germline gives CDR1 SGHVS, CDR2 FNYEAQ. V was pared by 1 base and J by 7 bases, with 11 bases between. The CDR3 extends over 14 amino acids. The CDR3, as DNA: TGTGCCAGCAGCTTAGTCCAGGGATATAATGAGCAGTTCTTC. Encoded protein: CASSLVQGYNEQFF.

V gene TRBV2 combines with J gene TRBJ1-2; the D is unclear. V was pared by 7 bases and J by 3 bases, with 12 bases between. There are 13 residues in the CDR3. The germline V gene has CDR1 SNHLY and CDR2 FYNNEI. The CDR3 DNA follows: TGTGCCAGCATCCCCGGGAAGGACTATGGCTACACCTTC. This translates into CASIPGKDYGYTF.

V gene TRBV4-3 combines with J gene TRBJ1-1, with 7 bases fitting TRBD1. Germline V gene data show CDR1 as LGHNA and CDR2 as YSLEER. With 3 bases clipped from V and 1 base from J, the junction kept 5 bases outside the gene matches. The CDR3 is made up of 15 amino acids. CDR3 sequence: CASSHRDSRNTEAFF. DNA for the CDR3: TGCGCCAGCAGCCACCGGGACAGTCGGAACACTGAAGCTTTCTTT.

The V gene is TRBV16, the J gene TRBJ1-5; TRBD1 is a possible D gene (6 bases). The CDR3 sequence is 15 residues long. Germline values: CDR1 KGHSY, CDR2 FQNENV. V shed 0 bases and J shed 2 bases, with 8 bases lying between them. The CDR3 bases are TGTGCCAGCAGCCAATCGGGGGCAGGCAATCAGCCCCAGCATTTT. Amino acids: CASSQSGAGNQPQHF.

This clone has a handful of counts. The chain employs TRBV11-2 and TRBJ1-5; the D gene is possibly TRBD1 (5 bases). CDR3 length equals 13 residues. Trimming stripped 5 bases from V and 6 bases from J, with 11 bases between. Germline V gene data show CDR1 as SGHAT and CDR2 as FQNNGV. The CDR3 region is CASSPGNAQPQHF. The CDR3 DNA reads as TGTGCCAGCAGCCCAGGGAACGCTCAGCCCCAGCATTTT.

Only a few counts were recorded for this clone. V gene TRBV9 combines with J gene TRBJ2-3; D remains ambiguous. V dropped 0 bases and J dropped 1 base, with 12 bases sitting between them. Germline loops: CDR1 SGDLS, CDR2 YYNGEE. The CDR3 totals 16 residues. The CDR3 sequence: CASSVAVAIGTDTQYF. Here the CDR3 DNA reads TGTGCCAGCAGCGTAGCCGTAGCTATCGGCACAGATACGCAGTATTTT.

The chain employs TRBV14 and TRBJ2-3; 7 bases are a match to TRBD2. With 3 bases clipped from V and 3 bases from J, the junction kept 6 bases outside the gene matches. The germline V gene has CDR1 SGHDN and CDR2 FVKESK. The CDR3 has 15 amino acids. CDR3 DNA sequence: TGTGCCAGCAGCCACCAAGCGGGGATAACAGATACGCAGTATTTT. Amino acids: CASSHQAGITDTQYF.

This chain joins TRBV27 and TRBJ2-1; 11 nucleotides agree with TRBD2. CDR1 and CDR2 (germline): MNHEY, SMNVEV (reference sequence). Germline trimming cut 5 bases from V and 1 base from J; bases unmatched to any gene: 7. The CDR3 spans 17 residues. The CDR3 bases are TGTGCCAGCAGTGCTCTAGCGGGGGGTATTTCCTACAATGAGCAGTTCTTC. The encoded protein is CASSALAGGISYNEQFF.

The chain recombines TRBV27 with TRBJ2-3; 9 bases are a match to TRBD2. Germline CDR1 is MNHEY and CDR2 is SMNVEV (reference sequence). CDR3 size: 14 residues. V shed 7 bases, J shed 3 bases, and the junction held 5 bases outside the gene matches. In nucleotides, the CDR3 is TGTGCCAGCAACCAAGCGGGAGGAACAGATACGCAGTATTTT. Amino acid sequence: CASNQAGGTDTQYF.

For this clone: Within the sample, other DNA sequences also encode this same CDR3. The V gene is TRBV28, the J gene TRBJ2-7; D possibly corresponds to TRBD2 (5 bases). V was shortened by 2 bases and J by 0 bases, with 8 bases between the two germline ends. The CDR3 is made up of 14 amino acids. Germline loops: CDR1 MDHEN, CDR2 SYDVKM. CDR3 in DNA: TGTGCCAGCAGTTTAACGGGAAGCTCCTACGAGCAGTACTTC. As protein: CASSLTGSSYEQYF.

In its sample, this clone was seen a few times. The chain links TRBV28 to TRBJ2-1; maybe TRBD1 (5 bases). CDR1 is MDHEN, CDR2 SYDVKM, per germline. V lost 7 bases and J lost 8, with 12 bases in between. The CDR3 consists of 12 residues. CDR3 sequence (DNA): TGTGCCAGCACCCAGGGTGTCGATGAGCAGTTCTTC. It codes for CASTQGVDEQFF. Full variable domain (rest looked up from reference TRBV28 and TRBJ2-1): DVKVTQSSRYLVKRTGEKVFLECVQDMDHENMFWYRQDPGLGLRLIYFSYDVKMKEKGDIPEGYSVSREKKERFSLILESASTNQTSMYLCASTQGVDEQFFGPGTRLTVL.

This CDR3 is CAWRRGQVIWMNTEAFF. The DNA for the CDR3 is TGTGCCTGGAGGAGGGGACAGGTTATCTGGATGAACACTGAAGCTTTCTTT. The chain combines TRBV30 with TRBJ1-1; TRBD1 matches at 8 bases. V shed 3 bases and J 0 bases; nucleotides not matched to a gene: 12. The CDR3 extends over 17 amino acids. Per the germline V gene, CDR1 is GTSNPN and CDR2 is SVGIG (reference sequence).

The chain uses TRBV27 and TRBJ2-1; 12 bases fit TRBD2. The germline CDR1 and CDR2 sequences are MNHEY and SMNVEV (reference sequence). CDR3 length equals 14 residues. J was trimmed by 7 bases and V by 9 bases; bases with no gene match: 7. CDR3 region: CASLAGGPRNEQFF. The CDR3 nucleotides are TGTGCCAGTCTAGCGGGAGGGCCTAGGAATGAGCAGTTCTTC.

The DNA of the CDR3 is TGTGCCAGCAGTAGTCAGAGGGAGAGGGCAGATACGCAGTATTTT. Encoded protein: CASSSQRERADTQYF. The chain employs TRBV6-1 and TRBJ2-3; D might be TRBD2 (5 bases). This CDR3 comprises 15 residues. Looked up from germline, CDR1 is MNHNS and CDR2 is SASEGT. The V and J ends lost 5 bases and 4 bases respectively, with 16 bases between them.

This sequence joins TRBV4-1 and TRBJ1-1; 8 nucleotides align to TRBD1. This CDR3 spans 13 amino acids. The J segment lost 8 bases and the V segment lost 3 bases, leaving 5 bases of the junction unmatched. CDR1 is MGHRA and CDR2 is YSYEKL in the germline V gene. The CDR3 is CASSHSGQDEAFF. CDR3 coding DNA: TGCGCCAGCAGCCACTCGGGACAGGACGAAGCTTTCTTT.

The rearrangement joins TRBV2 to TRBJ2-7; the D gene is possibly TRBD2 (5 bases). Deletions cut 5 bases from V and 1 base from J, with 18 bases between. The CDR3 sequence is 16 residues long. Germline V gene sequence: CDR1 SNHLY, CDR2 FYNNEI. The CDR3 sequence is CASSWRMDGSSYEQYF. The CDR3 DNA follows: TGTGCCAGCAGTTGGAGGATGGACGGATCGTCCTACGAGCAGTACTTC.

This chain joins TRBV6-4 and TRBJ2-1, with TRBD2 matching over 7 bases. Trimming took 2 bases from V and 13 from J; bases not matched to a gene: 5. Germline V gives CDR1 MRHNA, CDR2 SNTAGT. This CDR3 is built from 12 residues. For the CDR3, the DNA is TGTGCCAGCAGTGACAACCGACTAGCCCAGTTCTTC. Translating gives CASSDNRLAQFF.